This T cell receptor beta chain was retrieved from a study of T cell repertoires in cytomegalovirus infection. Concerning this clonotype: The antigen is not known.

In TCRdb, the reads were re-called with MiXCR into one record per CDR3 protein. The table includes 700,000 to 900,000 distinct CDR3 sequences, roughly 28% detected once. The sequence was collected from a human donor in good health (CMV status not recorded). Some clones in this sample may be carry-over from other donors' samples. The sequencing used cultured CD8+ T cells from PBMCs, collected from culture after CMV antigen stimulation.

The CDR3 nucleotides read TGTGCCAGCAGTGAAGTATATTGGCGGGAGGGTAACACCGGGGAGCTGTTTTTT. This sequence encodes CASSEVYWREGNTGELFF. The V and J genes are TRBV6-1 and TRBJ2-2; the match to TRBD2 covers 9 bases. The germline gives CDR1 MNHNS, CDR2 SASEGT. After removal of 1 base from V and 2 bases from J, the junction contained 8 bases not matched to a gene. The CDR3 runs 18 residues.